This TCR beta chain was documented in a study of blood T cell repertoires in COVID-19. At the level of the study: Both acute and convalescent COVID-19 samples were obtained from the United States, Italy and Spain. PBMCs, B-cell-depleted T cells, or T cells provided the cDNA or gDNA that made up the material.

CDR3 length: 13 residues. With 4 bases clipped from V and 2 bases from J, the junction kept 2 bases outside the gene matches. The V gene's germline CDR1 is LGHDT and CDR2 YNNKEL (reference sequence). Per the original methods: Estimation of nucleated cell counts was performed using reference gene primer amplification. Clones were read by immunoSEQ multiplex PCR, and TCRdb kept only the in-frame ones, dropping some. That table furnishes V, J and clone size, whereas the DNA furnished D and trimming. The sample lists 150,000 to 200,000 clones, 65% to 90% seen once, with about 8.2% in the top ten. The origin of this receptor is a man in his fifties or sixties with acute or convalescent COVID-19. The sequenced sample was peripheral blood. This sequence joins TRBV3-1 (or the pseudogene TRBV3-2) and TRBJ2-7, with 7 positions matching TRBD2. The CDR3 region has the DNA TGTGCCAGCAGCCGCCGGGAGGCCTACGAGCAGTACTTC. Its translation: CASSRREAYEQYF.